Listed below are T cell receptor beta chains from one sample, sequenced in a study of cytomegalovirus exposure and HLA in healthy donors. Assay used: immunoSEQ multiplex PCR; TCRdb lists only in-frame clones, some missing. The data show around 87,000 clones, with about 74% seen just once and about 2.9% held by the top ten. Sequences were obtained from PBMCs. The receptors originated from a man aged 35-49 years in good health and CMV-seronegative. Each CDR3 is given with its conserved first and last residue. The order of the fields is V gene, CDR3 protein.

TRBV27 CASSAQGNTEAFF
TRBV13 CASSLGLKGGPFETQYF
TRBV27 CASSWRKGEEKLFF
TRBV7-6 CASSSRPGQESYEQYF
TRBV9 CASSVIGRQGETQYF
TRBV7-2 CASSSDRGTYEQYF
TRBV7-2 CASSFPGSADTQYF
TRBV6-1 CASSLQGVVYEQYF
TRBV11-1 CASSFLRGGISYNEQFF
TRBV29-1 CSVWDRESEQYF
TRBV18 CASSLPDQGRGQPQHF
TRBV7-3 CASSSLQGSTDTQYF
TRBV7-2 CASSPRTGQLYSNQPQHF
TRBV7-6 CASSPGTGGTGELFF
TRBV11-2 CASSHQVGEQYF
TRBV6-6 CASSLTGGLGNTIYF
TRBV5-1 CASSLGQGSYEQYF
TRBV6-1 CASSFLAGGTETQYF
TRBV14 CASSPDSSIGNEQFF
TRBV30 CAWSKRTGFKNQPQHF
TRBV9 CASSADSGETQYF
TRBV19 CASSIKGLAGGMAGELFF
TRBV7-8 CASNVGTGGSEAFF
TRBV7-2 CASSLAQGYYGYTF
TRBV7-9 CASSRGQDSYGYTF
TRBV25-1 CASSGMGLGPKNEQFF
TRBV5-6 CASSLNRVGNIQYF
TRBV5-6 CASSFRDRGPSTEAFF
TRBV5-6 CASSFGPGEDTEAFF
TRBV28 CASVTRGRGTEAFF
TRBV12-5 CASGLETTLGYTF
TRBV5-1 CASSTAGGKADTQYF
TRBV7-6 CASSLGEGGVGQPQHF
TRBV2 CASKGGDTEAFF
TRBV28 CASRATGSYEQYF
TRBV28 CASRSTENYGYTF
TRBV6-4 CASSETDRATYGYTF
TRBV5-1 CASSLVAGDTYEQYF
TRBV4-1 CASSPKIWVKKRGSTDTQYF
TRBV5-1 CASSAERGDQETQYF
TRBV6-1 CASSDYSRVTIYF
TRBV27 CASSTGTVNTEAFF
TRBV7-6 CASSLLSGGADEQFF
TRBV7-9 CASSPNPNSPLHF
TRBV5-4 CASSDRQGGKNIQYF